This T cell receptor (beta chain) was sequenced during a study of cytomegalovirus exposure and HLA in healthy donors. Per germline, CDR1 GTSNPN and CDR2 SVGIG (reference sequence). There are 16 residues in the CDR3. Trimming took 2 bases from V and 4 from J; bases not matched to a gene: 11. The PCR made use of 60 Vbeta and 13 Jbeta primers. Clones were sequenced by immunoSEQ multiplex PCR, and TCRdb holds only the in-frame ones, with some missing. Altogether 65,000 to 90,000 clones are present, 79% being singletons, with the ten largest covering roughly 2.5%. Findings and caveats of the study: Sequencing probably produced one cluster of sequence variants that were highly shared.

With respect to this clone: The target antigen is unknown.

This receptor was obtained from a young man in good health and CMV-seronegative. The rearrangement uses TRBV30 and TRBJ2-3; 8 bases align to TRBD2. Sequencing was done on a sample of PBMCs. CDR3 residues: CAWSRRTGGPPDTQYF. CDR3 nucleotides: TGTGCCTGGAGTAGGAGAACGGGGGGGCCGCCAGATACGCAGTATTTT.